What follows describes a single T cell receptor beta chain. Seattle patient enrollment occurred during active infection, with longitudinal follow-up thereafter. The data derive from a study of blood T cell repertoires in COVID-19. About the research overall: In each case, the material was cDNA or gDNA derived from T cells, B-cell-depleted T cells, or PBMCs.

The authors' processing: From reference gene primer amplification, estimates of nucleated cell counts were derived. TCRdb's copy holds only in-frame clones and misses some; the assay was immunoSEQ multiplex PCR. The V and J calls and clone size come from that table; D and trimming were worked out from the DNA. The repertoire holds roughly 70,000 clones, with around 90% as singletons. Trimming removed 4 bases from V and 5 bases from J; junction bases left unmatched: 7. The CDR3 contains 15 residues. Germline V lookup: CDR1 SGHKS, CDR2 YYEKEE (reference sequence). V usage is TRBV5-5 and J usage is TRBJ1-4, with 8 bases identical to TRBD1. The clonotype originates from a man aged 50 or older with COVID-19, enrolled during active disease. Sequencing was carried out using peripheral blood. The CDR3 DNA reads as TGTGCCAGCAGCCACGGACAGGGTGGGAATGAAAAACTGTTTTTT. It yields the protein CASSHGQGGNEKLFF.